A single sample is the source of the 10 T cell receptor beta chains below, sequenced in a study of T cell repertoires in cytomegalovirus infection. Each CDR3 protein is one row after TCRdb ran MiXCR on the reads. Found here are 650,000 to 900,000 distinct CDR3 sequences, approximately 32% of them singletons; the top ten hold 9.5% to 15%. No antigen is known for these receptors. The starting material was cultured CD8+ T cells from PBMCs, obtained from culture after CMV antigen stimulation. Receptors were obtained from a human donor in good health (CMV status not recorded). Some clones in this sample may be carry-over from other donors' samples.

V gene TRBV6-2 or TRBV6-3 combines with J gene TRBJ2-5, with D perhaps given as TRBD1 or TRBD2 (5 bases each). CDR3 length: 15 amino acids. V lost 5 bases and J 2 bases, leaving 15 bases between the germline ends. The V gene's germline CDR1 is MNHEY and CDR2 SVGEGT. The DNA for the CDR3 is TGTGCCAGCAGTCCGGGGCAGGAGCTACAAGAGACCCAGTACTTC. It translates to CASSPGQELQETQYF.

V and J are TRBV27 and TRBJ1-6; 9 bases line up with TRBD1. The ends lost 6 bases at V and 7 bases at J; junction bases unmatched: 4. This CDR3 is built from 14 residues. The germline V gene has CDR1 MNHEY and CDR2 SMNVEV (reference sequence). The CDR3 nucleotides read TGTGCCAGCAGCCGGGGGACAGGGAATTCACCCCTCCACTTT. Encoded protein: CASSRGTGNSPLHF.

The chain recombines TRBV6-2 or TRBV6-3 with TRBJ2-7, with D tentatively TRBD1 (6 bases). The V gene's germline CDR1 is MNHEY and CDR2 SVGEGT. The CDR3 is made up of 13 amino acids. V was pared by 2 bases and J by 4 bases, with 9 bases between. CDR3 region: CASSYNRVYEQYV. In DNA form, the CDR3 reads TGTGCCAGCAGTTACAACAGGGTTTACGAGCAGTACGTC.

Ten or more counts support this clonotype. This sequence joins TRBV4-1 and TRBJ2-7; D is unresolved. Germline assignment: CDR1 MGHRA and CDR2 YSYEKL. The CDR3 totals 15 residues. V was pared by 1 base and J by 2 bases, with 12 bases between. CDR3 sequence reads: CASSQAQADTYEQYF. CDR3 bases: TGCGCCAGCAGCCAAGCGCAGGCCGACACCTACGAGCAGTACTTC.

This sequence joins TRBV7-6 and TRBJ1-2; D is ambiguous. V lost 6 bases and J 5 bases, leaving 10 bases between the germline ends. Germline values: CDR1 SGHVS, CDR2 FNYEAQ. The CDR3 is 12 amino acids. In DNA, the CDR3 is TGTGCCAGCAGGTCGGCCTTTTATGGCTACACCTTC. This translates into CASRSAFYGYTF.

The sample holds a few counts of this clonotype. The chain employs TRBV5-1 and TRBJ2-2; D call uncertain. V dropped 3 bases and J dropped 6 bases, with 6 bases sitting between them. Germline V gene data show CDR1 as SGHRS and CDR2 as YFSETQ. The CDR3 extends over 12 amino acids. The CDR3 reads CASSSEAGELFF. The DNA for the CDR3 is TGCGCCAGCAGCTCAGAAGCCGGGGAGCTGTTTTTT.

This clonotype was picked up many times. V and J are TRBV7-2 and TRBJ1-6; TRBD1 agrees at 7 bases. Germline CDR1 is SGHTA and CDR2 is FQGNSA. Trimming took 2 bases from V and 9 from J; bases not matched to a gene: 7. This CDR3 is 15 amino acids long. For the CDR3, the DNA is TGTGCCAGCAGCTTAACCACAGGGGAAGGTTCACCCCTCCACTTT. As protein: CASSLTTGEGSPLHF.

The V and J genes are TRBV13 and TRBJ2-5, with 13 bases matching TRBD2. This CDR3 has 17 amino acids. J lost 0 bases, V lost 5 bases, and 6 bases had no gene match. The germline gives CDR1 PRHDT, CDR2 FYEKMQ (reference sequence). The CDR3 bases are TGTGCCAGCAGCGGCACCGGGACTAGCGGGAACCAAGAGACCCAGTACTTC. This gives the protein CASSGTGTSGNQETQYF.

This clonotype was picked up many times. The gene calls are TRBV18 and TRBJ1-4; no definite D call. The CDR3 totals 15 residues. Trimming removed 2 bases at V and 4 bases at J, with 11 bases between. Germline-derived CDR1 and CDR2 are KGHSH and LQKENI. Here the CDR3 DNA reads TGTGCCAGCTCACCATTGGCAGGCGTTAATGAAAAACTGTTTTTT. Translating gives CASSPLAGVNEKLFF.

The chain has TRBV29-1 and TRBJ2-3, with TRBD2 as a possible D gene (5 bases). V was cut by 4 bases and J by 0 bases, with 8 bases left in between. Germline V gene data show CDR1 as SQVTM and CDR2 as ANQGSEA. The length of the CDR3 is 13 residues. CDR3 in amino acids: CSVVRVSTDTQYF. CDR3 sequence (DNA): TGCAGCGTTGTGAGGGTTAGCACAGATACGCAGTATTTT.